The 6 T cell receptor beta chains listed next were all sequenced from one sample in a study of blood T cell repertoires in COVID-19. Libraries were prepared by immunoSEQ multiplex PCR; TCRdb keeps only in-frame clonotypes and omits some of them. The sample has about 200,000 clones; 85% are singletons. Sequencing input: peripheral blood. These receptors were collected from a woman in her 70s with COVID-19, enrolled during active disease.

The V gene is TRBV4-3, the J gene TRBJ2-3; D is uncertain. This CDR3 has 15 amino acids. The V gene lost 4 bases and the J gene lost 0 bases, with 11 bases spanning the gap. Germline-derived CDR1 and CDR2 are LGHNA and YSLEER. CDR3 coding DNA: TGCGCCAGCAGCCCCCTCGGCGGAAGCACAGATACGCAGTATTTT. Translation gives CASSPLGGSTDTQYF.

Here the CDR3 DNA reads TGTGCCAGCAGTCCCACCGGTAGGGGACAGAACTATGGCTACACCTTC. Protein product: CASSPTGRGQNYGYTF. The V and J genes are TRBV25-1 and TRBJ1-2, with 7 bases that match TRBD1. The CDR3 spans 16 residues. The junction had 11 bases not matched to a gene; V was cut back by 5 bases and J by 2 bases. CDR1 and CDR2 (germline): MGHDK, SYGVNS.

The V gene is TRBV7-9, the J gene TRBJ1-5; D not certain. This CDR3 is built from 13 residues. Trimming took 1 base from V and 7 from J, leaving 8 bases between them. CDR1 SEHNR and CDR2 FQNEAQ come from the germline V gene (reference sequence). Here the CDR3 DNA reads TGTGCCAGCAGCTTAGGGCAACGCCAGCCCCAGCATTTT. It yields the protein CASSLGQRQPQHF.

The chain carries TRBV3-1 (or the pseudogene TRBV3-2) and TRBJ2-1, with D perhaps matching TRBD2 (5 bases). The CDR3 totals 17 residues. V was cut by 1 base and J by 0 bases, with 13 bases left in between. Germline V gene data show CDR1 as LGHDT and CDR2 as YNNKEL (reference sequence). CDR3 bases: TGTGCCAGCAGCCAAGTACTGCGGGCCAGCTCCTACAATGAGCAGTTCTTC. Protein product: CASSQVLRASSYNEQFF.

CDR3 sequence: CAISSGGQETQYF. The CDR3 coding sequence is TGTGCCATCAGTTCGGGAGGGCAAGAGACCCAGTACTTC. V and J are TRBV10-3 and TRBJ2-5, with 8 nucleotides matching TRBD2. CDR1 ENHRY and CDR2 SYGVKD come from the germline V gene. The J segment lost 2 bases and the V segment lost 5 bases, leaving 1 base of the junction unmatched. The CDR3 covers 13 residues.

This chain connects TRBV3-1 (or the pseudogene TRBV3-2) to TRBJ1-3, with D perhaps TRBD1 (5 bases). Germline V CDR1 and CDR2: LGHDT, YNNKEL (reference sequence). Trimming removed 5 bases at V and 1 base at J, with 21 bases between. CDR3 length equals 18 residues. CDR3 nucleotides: TGTGCCAGCAGCAACGCCCGGGAGGGGAGGCCGTCTGGAAACACCATATATTTT. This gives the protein CASSNAREGRPSGNTIYF.